This TCR beta chain was recorded in a study of T cells after yellow fever vaccination. Findings and caveats of the study: The presence of abundant clonotypes contaminating from the bulk population was possible in FACS-sorted repertoires.

This clonotype was picked up many times. The antigen is undetermined. Per germline, CDR1 DFQATT and CDR2 SNEGSKA (reference sequence). Trimming left V 7 bases short and J 12 bases short, with 16 bases between. This CDR3 is built from 11 residues. As TCR cDNA was made by 5'RACE template switching, a universal primer site and UMIs were added. TCRdb redid the calling of the 5' RACE reads with MiXCR, one entry per CDR3 protein. In the table there are approximately 260,000 distinct CDR3 sequences, about 5% of which are singletons. The starting material was CD4+ T cells sorted from PBMCs, obtained on the day of the yellow fever booster vaccination. The source is a man younger than 30 who received the YFV17D yellow fever vaccine. This chain connects TRBV20-1 to TRBJ2-1; D unclear. The CDR3: CSEAYDKGQFF. The CDR3 DNA reads as TGCAGTGAGGCCTACGACAAGGGGCAGTTCTTC.